What follows are 2 T cell receptor beta chains derived from one specimen sequenced in a study of T cells in tumors after PD-1 blockade. Sequencing used immunoSEQ multiplex PCR; TCRdb keeps in-frame clones, though not all of them. The table lists almost 35,000 clones, around 72% of them singletons. Sequencing used PBMCs, obtained after anti-PD-1 treatment. The source of these receptors is a human donor with basal cell carcinoma.

The rearrangement uses TRBV28 and TRBJ1-2; D gene uncertain. V was clipped by 2 bases and J by 6 bases, with 13 bases between them. The germline V gene has CDR1 MDHEN and CDR2 SYDVKM. The length of the CDR3 is 14 residues. The CDR3 loop reads CASSLTGLEDGYTF. CDR3 coding DNA: TGTGCCAGCAGTTTAACCGGACTAGAGGATGGCTACACCTTC.

The chain is built from TRBV28 and TRBJ1-5; D is perhaps TRBD1 (5 bases). CDR3 length equals 14 residues. V shed 8 bases and J shed 5 bases, with 16 bases lying between them. Per germline, CDR1 MDHEN and CDR2 SYDVKM. CDR3 nucleotides: TGTGCCAGCCGGAACGGGGGTGGATATCAGCCCCAGCATTTT. It codes for CASRNGGGYQPQHF.